This TCR beta chain emerged from a study of T cell changes during pregnancy in multiple sclerosis. Produced via immunoSEQ multiplex PCR; TCRdb's table is partial and in-frame only. The sample consists of roughly 79,000 clones, 85% to 95% of them appearing once. The V gene lost 7 bases and the J gene lost 6 bases, with 13 bases spanning the gap. The CDR3 runs to 14 residues. Looked up from germline, CDR1 is MNHEY and CDR2 is SMNVEV (reference sequence). The input for sequencing was CD4+ T cells from peripheral blood mononuclear cells, taken before pregnancy. This clonotype originated in a female donor with multiple sclerosis, enrolled in a pregnancy study. The rearrangement links TRBV27 to TRBJ1-6; D is perhaps TRBD1 (5 bases). In nucleotides, the CDR3 is TGTGCCAGCACCCGCAGGGTCGTTAATTCACCCCTCCACTTT. It is translated as CASTRRVVNSPLHF.